This TCR beta chain stems from a study of human T cells and chemical hapten exposure. TCRdb reprocessed the 5' RACE reads with MiXCR, giving one entry per CDR3 protein. The table shows about 140,000 distinct CDR3 sequences, with 4.1% occurring only once. Germline V gives CDR1 LGHDT, CDR2 YNNKEL (reference sequence). The CDR3 spans 14 residues. After removal of 9 bases from V and 7 bases from J, the junction contained 13 bases not matched to a gene. Total RNA was isolated from unfractionated whole blood. This clonotype was observed at least ten times. The sequence was collected from a female donor in good health. The genes are TRBV3-1 and TRBJ2-5, with 8 bases fitting TRBD1. CDR3 sequence: CASRRDRTSLTQYF. The CDR3, as DNA: TGTGCCAGTCGACGGGACAGGACTTCGCTGACCCAGTACTTC.